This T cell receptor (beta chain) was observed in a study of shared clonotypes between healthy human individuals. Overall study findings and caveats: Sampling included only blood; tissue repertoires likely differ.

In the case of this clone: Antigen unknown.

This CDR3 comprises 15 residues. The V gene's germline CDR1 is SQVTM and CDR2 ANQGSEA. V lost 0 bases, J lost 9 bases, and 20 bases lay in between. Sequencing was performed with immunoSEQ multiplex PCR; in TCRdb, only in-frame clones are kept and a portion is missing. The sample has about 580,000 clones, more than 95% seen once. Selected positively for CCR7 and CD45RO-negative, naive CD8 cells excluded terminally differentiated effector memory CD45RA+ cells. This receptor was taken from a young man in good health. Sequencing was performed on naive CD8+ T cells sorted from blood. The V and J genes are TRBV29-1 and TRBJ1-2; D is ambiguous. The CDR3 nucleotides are TGCAGCGTTGAAGAGTCGGGCCTGCCGAGCGATAGCTACACCTTC. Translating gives CSVEESGLPSDSYTF.